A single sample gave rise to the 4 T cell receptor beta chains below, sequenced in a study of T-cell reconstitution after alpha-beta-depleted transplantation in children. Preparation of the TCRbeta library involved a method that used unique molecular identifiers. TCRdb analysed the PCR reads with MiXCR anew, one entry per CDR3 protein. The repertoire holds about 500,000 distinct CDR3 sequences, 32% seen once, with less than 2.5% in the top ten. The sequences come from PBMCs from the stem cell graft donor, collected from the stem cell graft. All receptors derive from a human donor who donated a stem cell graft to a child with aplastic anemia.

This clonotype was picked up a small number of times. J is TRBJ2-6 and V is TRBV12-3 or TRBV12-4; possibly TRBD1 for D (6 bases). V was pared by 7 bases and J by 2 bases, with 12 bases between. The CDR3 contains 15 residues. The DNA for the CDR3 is TGTGCCAGCAAAACGGCAGGGGCTGGGGCCAACGTCCTGACTTTC. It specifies CASKTAGAGANVLTF.

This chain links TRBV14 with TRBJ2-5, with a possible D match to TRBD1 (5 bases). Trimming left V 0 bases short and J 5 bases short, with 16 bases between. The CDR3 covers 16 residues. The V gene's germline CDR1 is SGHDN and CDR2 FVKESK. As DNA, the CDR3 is TGTGCCAGCAGCCAAGATTGGGGCGTGGGATTTGAGACCCAGTACTTC. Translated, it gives CASSQDWGVGFETQYF.

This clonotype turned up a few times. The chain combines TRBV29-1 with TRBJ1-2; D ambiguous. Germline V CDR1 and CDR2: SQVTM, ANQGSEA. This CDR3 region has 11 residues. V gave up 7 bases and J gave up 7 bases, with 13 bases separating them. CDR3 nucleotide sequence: TGCAGCGCTCGATCCGCCGGTGGCTACACCTTC. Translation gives CSARSAGGYTF.

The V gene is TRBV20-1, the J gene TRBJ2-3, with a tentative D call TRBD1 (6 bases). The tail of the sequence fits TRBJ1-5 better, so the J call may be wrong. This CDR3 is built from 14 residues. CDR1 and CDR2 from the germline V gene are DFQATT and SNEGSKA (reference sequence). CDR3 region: CSAPQAGGTDTQHF. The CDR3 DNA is TGCAGTGCCCCGCAGGCGGGGGGCACAGATACGCAGCATTTT.